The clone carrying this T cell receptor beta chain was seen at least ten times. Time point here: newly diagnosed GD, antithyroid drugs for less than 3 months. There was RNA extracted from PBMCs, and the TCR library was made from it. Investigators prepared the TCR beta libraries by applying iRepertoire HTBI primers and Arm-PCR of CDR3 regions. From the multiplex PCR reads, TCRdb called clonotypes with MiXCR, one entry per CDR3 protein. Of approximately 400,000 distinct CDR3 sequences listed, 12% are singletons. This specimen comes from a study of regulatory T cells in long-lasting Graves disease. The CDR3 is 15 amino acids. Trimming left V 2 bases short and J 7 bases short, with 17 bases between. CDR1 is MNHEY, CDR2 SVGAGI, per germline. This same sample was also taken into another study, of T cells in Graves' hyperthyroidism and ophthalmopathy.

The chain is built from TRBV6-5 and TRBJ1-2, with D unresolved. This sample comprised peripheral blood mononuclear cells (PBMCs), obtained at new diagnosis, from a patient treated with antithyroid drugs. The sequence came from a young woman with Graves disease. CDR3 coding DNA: TGTGCCAGCAGTTACGACCGTCGGCAGTGGGTTGGCTACACCTTC. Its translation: CASSYDRRQWVGYTF.